Detailed here is one TCR beta chain. The antigen is undetermined. This entry belongs to a study of cytomegalovirus exposure and HLA in healthy donors. Broader study findings: In a later analysis, first-cohort TCR clusters were found to tend to co-occur in the approximately 120 validation repertoires. It was reportedly the case that the classifier diagnosed cytomegalovirus status with high specificity and sensitivity. The listing of roughly 160 TCR beta chains classed them as cytomegalovirus-associated.

The CDR3 length is 16 residues. V lost 1 base, J lost 6 bases, and 15 bases lay in between. Germline CDR1 is SGHTA and CDR2 is FQGTGA. The data were produced by immunoSEQ multiplex PCR, yet TCRdb's version contains in-frame clones alone and is incomplete. The sample consists of hundreds of thousands of clones, about 90% of them appearing once. The donors formed part of the 120-subject validation cohort, distinct from the approximately 640-subject first cohort. Sequencing used PBMCs. The rearrangement links TRBV7-3 to TRBJ2-2; D remains ambiguous. This receptor was taken from a woman aged 25 to 39 in good health and CMV-seronegative. The CDR3 nucleotides are TGTGCCAGCAGCTTAAGCGGCGACCTATGGGCCGGGGAGCTGTTTTTT. Translation gives CASSLSGDLWAGELFF.